Below, one TCR beta chain is given with its context. Some clones are missing from TCRdb's copy, which holds only in-frame ones; the method was immunoSEQ multiplex PCR. This table has 120,000 to 150,000 clones, roughly nine tenths appearing once. The data were obtained in a study of blood T cell repertoires in COVID-19. In the study overall: PBMCs, B-cell-depleted T cells, or T cells were the source of the cDNA or gDNA that made up the material.

The CDR3 loop spans 18 amino acids. Germline CDR1 and CDR2: LGHNA and YNFKEQ. V lost 0 bases to trimming and J lost 0 bases, with 15 bases between them. This TCR came from a human donor in a cohort sampled during active COVID-19. Source material: peripheral blood. The rearrangement links TRBV4-2 to TRBJ2-1; no definite D call. The CDR3 here is CASSQDVRQASSYNEQFF. Here the CDR3 DNA reads TGTGCCAGCAGCCAAGACGTTAGGCAGGCGAGCTCCTACAATGAGCAGTTCTTC.